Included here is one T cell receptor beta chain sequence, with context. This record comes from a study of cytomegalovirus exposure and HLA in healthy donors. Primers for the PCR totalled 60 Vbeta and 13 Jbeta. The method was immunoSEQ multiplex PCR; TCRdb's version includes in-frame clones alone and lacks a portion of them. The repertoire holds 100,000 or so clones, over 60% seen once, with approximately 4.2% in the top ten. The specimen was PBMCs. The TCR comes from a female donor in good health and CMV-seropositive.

CDR3 in amino acids: CASRKTGKANEQFF. Written as DNA, the CDR3 is TGTGCCAGCAGAAAGACAGGGAAAGCCAATGAGCAGTTCTTC. The chain is built from TRBV2 and TRBJ2-1; TRBD1 agrees at 7 bases. This CDR3 contains 14 residues. Looked up from germline, CDR1 is SNHLY and CDR2 is FYNNEI. J lost 6 bases, V lost 6 bases, and 8 bases had no gene match.